Below are 23 T cell receptor beta chains sequenced from a single sample in a study of blood T cell repertoires in COVID-19. Assay used: immunoSEQ multiplex PCR; TCRdb lists only in-frame clones, some missing. The sample carries around 94,000 clones, roughly 82% recorded once. The sample taken for sequencing was peripheral blood. These receptors all stem from a human donor in a cohort sampled during active COVID-19.

The rearrangement joins TRBV19 to TRBJ1-2, with D maybe TRBD1 (6 bases). This CDR3 has 18 amino acids. Germline CDR1 is LNHDA and CDR2 is SQIVND (reference sequence). Trimming shortened V by 5 bases and J by 1 base, and 23 bases separated the two germline ends. The DNA for the CDR3 is TGTGCCAGTAGTTCGGGACGGGACACCATTTCCTTTAACTATGGCTACACCTTC. It is translated as CASSSGRDTISFNYGYTF. Based on the CDR3 plus reference TRBV19 and TRBJ1-2, the full variable domain is DGGITQSPKYLFRKEGQNVTLSCEQNLNHDAMYWYRQDPGQGLRLIYYSQIVNDFQKGDIAEGYSVSREKKESFPLTVTSAQKNPTAFYLCASSSGRDTISFNYGYTFGSGTRLTVV.

This chain links TRBV4-1 with TRBJ2-7; possible D gene TRBD1, 6 bases. The length of the CDR3 is 17 residues. With 2 bases removed from V and 4 bases from J, the gap between germline ends came to 21 bases. Germline V gives CDR1 MGHRA, CDR2 YSYEKL. The CDR3 DNA is TGCGCCAGCAGCCAACCGGGAAGAGGAAGGGGGTGGTACGAGCAGTACTTC. Its translation is CASSQPGRGRGWYEQYF.

J is TRBJ2-1 and V is TRBV5-8; D is possibly TRBD2 (6 bases). Trimming took off 0 bases at V and 5 bases at J, with 12 bases between the two ends. The germline V gene has CDR1 SGHTS and CDR2 YDEGEE. The CDR3 sequence is 15 residues long. The CDR3 DNA is TGTGCCAGCAGCTTGGGACTAGTGCGCCACAATGAGCAGTTCTTC. Its translation: CASSLGLVRHNEQFF.

This clone was counted only a few times. V usage is TRBV7-2 and J usage is TRBJ2-7; D unclear. The length of the CDR3 is 11 residues. Deletions cut 4 bases from V and 3 bases from J, with 4 bases between. Germline assignment: CDR1 SGHTA and CDR2 FQGNSA. The CDR3 coding sequence is TGTGCCAGCAGCTCTTACTACGAGCAGTACTTC. It is translated as CASSSYYEQYF. Variable domain in full (rest from reference TRBV7-2 and TRBJ2-7): GAGVSQSPSNKVTEKGKDVELRCDPISGHTALYWYRQSLGQGLEFLIYFQGNSAPDKSGLPSDRFSAERTGGSVSTLTIQRTQQEDSAVYLCASSSYYEQYFGPGTRLTVT.

This clone came up once. This chain joins TRBV18 and TRBJ2-1; 9 bases are a match to TRBD1. CDR1 and CDR2 (germline): KGHSH, LQKENI. The CDR3 sequence is 14 residues long. V gave up 5 bases and J gave up 4 bases; unmatched junction bases: 3. The CDR3: CASSGTGTYNEQFF. The CDR3 DNA sequence: TGTGCCAGCTCAGGGACAGGGACGTACAATGAGCAGTTCTTC. Based on the CDR3 plus reference TRBV18 and TRBJ2-1, the full variable domain is NAGVMQNPRHLVRRRGQEARLRCSPMKGHSHVYWYRQLPEEGLKFMVYLQKENIIDESGMPKERFSAEFPKEGPSILRIQQVVRGDSAAYFCASSGTGTYNEQFFGPGTRLTVL.

The chain links TRBV7-9 to TRBJ2-4; D uncertain. The CDR3 spans 15 residues. Trimming left V 0 bases short and J 7 bases short, with 13 bases between. The germline gives CDR1 SEHNR, CDR2 FQNEAQ (reference sequence). CDR3 residues: CASSLASILVNIQYF. The CDR3 region has the DNA TGTGCCAGCAGCTTAGCAAGTATCCTAGTCAACATTCAGTACTTC.

The V call is TRBV7-3, the J call TRBJ2-6; the D gene is possibly TRBD2 (5 bases). Germline-derived CDR1 and CDR2 are SGHTA and FQGTGA. The CDR3 length is 17 residues. Trimming removed 1 base from V and 4 bases from J, with 14 bases in between. This chain's CDR3 is CASSLNSLPGGANVLTF. CDR3 sequence (DNA): TGTGCCAGCAGCTTAAATAGTCTACCGGGAGGGGCCAACGTCCTGACTTTC.

J is TRBJ1-5 and V is TRBV28; no definite D call. V was shortened by 7 bases and J by 3 bases, with 13 bases between the two germline ends. The germline V gene has CDR1 MDHEN and CDR2 SYDVKM. This CDR3 is 14 amino acids long. The CDR3, as DNA: TGTGCCAGCACTCCCGGGTCGGCCAATCAGCCCCAGCATTTT. Translating it yields CASTPGSANQPQHF.

The chain recombines TRBV7-2 with TRBJ2-1, with 8 bases lining up with TRBD1. Per the germline V gene, CDR1 is SGHTA and CDR2 is FQGNSA. The CDR3 covers 16 residues. The V gene end was trimmed by 0 bases and the J gene end by 3 bases; junction bases not matched to a gene: 4. The DNA of the CDR3 is TGTGCCAGCAGCTTAGCTGGACAGGGACTCTACAATGAGCAGTTCTTC. This sequence encodes CASSLAGQGLYNEQFF.

In DNA, the CDR3 is TGCGCCAGCAGTCAATTTATCGGAGGACTAGCCGACCTCCCCCCTAACGGGGAGACCCAGTACTTC. Protein sequence: CASSQFIGGLADLPPNGETQYF. This chain connects TRBV23-1 to TRBJ2-5, with 8 nucleotides matching TRBD2. TRBV23-1 is an ORF for which the function is uncertain. J gave up 5 bases and V 1 base, and 27 bases lay outside the gene matches. The CDR3 spans 22 residues.

This clone occurred once. J is TRBJ2-1 and V is TRBV4-3; TRBD1 matches at 7 bases. This CDR3 is built from 16 residues. V was clipped by 1 base and J by 5 bases; unmatched bases: 8. Germline V lookup: CDR1 LGHNA, CDR2 YSLEER. The CDR3 DNA reads as TGCGCCAGCAGCCAAGGCACCGGGACAGCAAACAATGAGCAGTTCTTC. It is translated as CASSQGTGTANNEQFF.

The V call is TRBV7-9, the J call TRBJ2-3; 7 nucleotides match TRBD1. This CDR3 region has 14 residues. Per germline, CDR1 SEHNR and CDR2 FQNEAQ (reference sequence). V lost 5 bases and J lost 4; bases outside the gene matches: 6. The CDR3 DNA reads as TGTGCCAGCAGCGGAAGACAGGGACCAGATACGCAGTATTTT. Translated, it gives CASSGRQGPDTQYF. The whole variable domain, remainder taken from reference TRBV7-9 and TRBJ2-3, is DTGVSQNPRHKITKRGQNVTFRCDPISEHNRLYWYRQTLGQGPEFLTYFQNEAQLEKSRLLSDRFSAERPKGSFSTLEIQRTEQGDSAMYLCASSGRQGPDTQYFGPGTRLTVL.

V usage is TRBV21-1 and J usage is TRBJ2-7; the table's D call of TRBD2 was not tested on the DNA. TRBV21-1 is a pseudogene. This CDR3 spans 16 amino acids. As DNA, the CDR3 is TGTGCCAGCAGCCCCAGGGGACTAGCGGAGACCTACGAGCAGTACTTC. It yields the protein CASSPRGLAETYEQYF.

The V and J genes are TRBV27 and TRBJ2-1, with 9 nucleotides matching TRBD1. The CDR3 covers 17 residues. CDR1 and CDR2 from the germline V gene are MNHEY and SMNVEV (reference sequence). V lost 1 base to trimming and J lost 10 bases; unmatched junction nucleotides: 14. Here the CDR3 reads CASSLWGQGLVGEEQFF. In DNA, the CDR3 is TGTGCCAGCAGTTTATGGGGACAGGGCTTAGTTGGGGAGGAGCAGTTCTTC.

The CDR3 bases are TGTGCCAGCAGTGATACGCAGGGTTATCAGCCCCAGCATTTT. The encoded protein is CASSDTQGYQPQHF. The genes are TRBV6-1 and TRBJ1-5; a weak D match, TRBD1 (5 bases). Germline CDR1 is MNHNS and CDR2 is SASEGT. CDR3 length equals 14 residues. Trimming removed 3 bases from V and 5 bases from J, with 11 bases in between.

The chain carries TRBV5-1 and TRBJ1-2; D gene unclear. CDR1 is SGHRS, CDR2 YFSETQ, per germline. The ends were cut back, 4 bases at V and 3 bases at J, with 13 bases in the middle. The CDR3 runs 14 residues. The CDR3 DNA sequence: TGCGCCAGCAGCGCCGGCGGGTACGACTATGGCTACACCTTC. Amino acid sequence: CASSAGGYDYGYTF.

This chain links TRBV7-2 with TRBJ1-1; D is perhaps TRBD1 (6 bases). Germline loops: CDR1 SGHTA, CDR2 FQGNSA. The CDR3 runs to 15 residues. Trimming shortened V by 0 bases and J by 7 bases, and 15 bases separated the two germline ends. CDR3 residues: CASSLALGGGGEAFF. Written as DNA, the CDR3 is TGTGCCAGCAGCTTAGCGCTAGGGGGGGGTGGTGAAGCTTTCTTT.

Written as DNA, the CDR3 is TGCGCCAGCAGCCCGGGGGCGGACAGGGGCGACGAGCAGTACTTC. It yields the protein CASSPGADRGDEQYF. V and J are TRBV4-1 and TRBJ2-7; 9 nucleotides align to TRBD1. The V gene's germline CDR1 is MGHRA and CDR2 YSYEKL. V lost 4 bases to trimming and J lost 5 bases; unmatched junction nucleotides: 9. The CDR3 is made up of 15 amino acids.

The chain carries TRBV4-2 and TRBJ2-7, with 7 bases lining up with TRBD1. After removal of 1 base from V and 0 bases from J, the junction contained 6 bases not matched to a gene. The CDR3 sequence is 16 residues long. The germline gives CDR1 LGHNA, CDR2 YNFKEQ. The CDR3 region has the DNA TGTGCCAGCAGCCAAGCCCCGGGACAGCTCTCCTACGAGCAGTACTTC. It encodes CASSQAPGQLSYEQYF.

The chain couples TRBV6-5 to TRBJ1-2; D not resolved. The CDR3 is 11 residues long. V lost 11 bases and J 2 bases, leaving 9 bases between the germline ends. From germline, CDR1 is MNHEY and CDR2 SVGAGI. DNA for the CDR3: TGTGCCGCTAGAGCCAACTATGGCTACACCTTC. It codes for CAARANYGYTF.

This chain links TRBV4-2 with TRBJ1-4; tentatively, D is TRBD1 (5 bases). Between the trimmed V and J ends, which lost 2 bases and 7 bases, there was a span of 8 bases. The CDR3 is 13 residues long. From germline, CDR1 is LGHNA and CDR2 YNFKEQ. The CDR3 sequence is CASSQQGGEKLFF. Here the CDR3 DNA reads TGTGCCAGCAGCCAACAGGGAGGTGAAAAACTGTTTTTT.

This rearrangement joins TRBV7-3 to TRBJ2-7; maybe TRBD2 (6 bases). The germline V gene has CDR1 SGHTA and CDR2 FQGTGA. Trimming took 0 bases from V and 3 from J, leaving 12 bases between them. The CDR3 covers 15 residues. The CDR3 bases are TGTGCCAGCAGCTTAACCGGGGGACCGGGCTACGAGCAGTACTTC. Residues: CASSLTGGPGYEQYF.

This chain links TRBV4-1 with TRBJ2-7; D is possibly TRBD1 (6 bases). The CDR3 contains 14 residues. Trimming took off 1 base at V and 7 bases at J, with 14 bases between the two ends. Per the germline V gene, CDR1 is MGHRA and CDR2 is YSYEKL. CDR3 amino acids: CASSQGARDMEQYF. CDR3 sequence (DNA): TGCGCCAGCAGCCAAGGGGCCCGGGACATGGAGCAGTACTTC.